This TCR beta chain was retrieved from a study of molecular identifiers for immune sequencing clone quantification. In the study overall: Five aliquots were made in replicates from the RNA of 20,000 or 100,000 naive CD8 cells, and four were sequenced. Points from the study as a whole: Jurkat TCR RNA from one cell was spiked into about 1 million naive cells, and it was reportedly detectable there.

Libraries used roughly 20,000 to 1,100,000 sorted naive CD8 T cells and 10%, 30% or 50% RNA input. In regard to this clonotype: No antigen is known for it.

V was clipped by 5 bases and J by 4 bases; unmatched bases: 13. The CDR3 length is 16 residues. Germline CDR1 is LGHNA and CDR2 is YSLEER. Generation of bulk TCR libraries relied on previously described methods and listed TCR primers. One entry per CDR3 protein results from TCRdb running MiXCR on the PCR reads. The sample shows nearly 55,000 distinct CDR3 sequences, roughly 36% of them seen only once. This chain uses TRBV4-3 with TRBJ2-5; 7 bases agree with TRBD2. This receptor was obtained from a human donor in good health. Some libraries in this study had Jurkat cell RNA spiked in. Sequences were obtained from naive CD8+ T cells from blood, with Jurkat cell RNA spiked in. Specified subset: FACS-sorted CD8+CD4-CCR7+CD45RA+ naive T cells. CDR3 sequence reads: CASSYATRGERETQYF. In DNA form, the CDR3 reads TGCGCCAGCAGCTACGCCACCCGGGGGGAAAGAGAGACCCAGTACTTC.